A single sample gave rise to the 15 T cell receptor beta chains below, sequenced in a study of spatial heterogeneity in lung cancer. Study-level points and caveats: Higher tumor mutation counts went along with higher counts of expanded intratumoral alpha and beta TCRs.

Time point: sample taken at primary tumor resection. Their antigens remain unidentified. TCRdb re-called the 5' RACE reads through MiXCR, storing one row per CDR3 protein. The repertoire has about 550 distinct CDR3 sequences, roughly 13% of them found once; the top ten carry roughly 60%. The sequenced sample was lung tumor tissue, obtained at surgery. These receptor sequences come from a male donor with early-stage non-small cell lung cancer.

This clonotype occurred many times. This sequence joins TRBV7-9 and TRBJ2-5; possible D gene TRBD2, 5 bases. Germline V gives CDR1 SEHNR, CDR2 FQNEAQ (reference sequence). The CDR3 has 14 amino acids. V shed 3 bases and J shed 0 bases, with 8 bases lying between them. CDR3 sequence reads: CASSLEEYQETQYF. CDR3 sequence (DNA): TGTGCCAGCAGCTTGGAGGAGTACCAAGAGACCCAGTACTTC. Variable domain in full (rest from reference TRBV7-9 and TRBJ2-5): DTGVSQNPRHKITKRGQNVTFRCDPISEHNRLYWYRQTLGQGPEFLTYFQNEAQLEKSRLLSDRFSAERPKGSFSTLEIQRTEQGDSAMYLCASSLEEYQETQYFGPGTRLLVL.

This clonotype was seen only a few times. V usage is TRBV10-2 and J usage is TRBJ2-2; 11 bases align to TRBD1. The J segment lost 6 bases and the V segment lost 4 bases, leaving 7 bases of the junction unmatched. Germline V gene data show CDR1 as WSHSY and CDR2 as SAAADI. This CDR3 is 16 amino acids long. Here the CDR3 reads CASSVGQGAVAGELFF. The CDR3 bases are TGCGCCAGCAGTGTCGGACAGGGGGCTGTGGCCGGGGAGCTGTTTTTT.

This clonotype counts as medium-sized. CDR3 coding DNA: TGTGCCAGCAGCTTCGGGACATCGAACACCGGGGAGCTGTTTTTT. This codes for CASSFGTSNTGELFF. The chain recombines TRBV5-5 with TRBJ2-2, with D tentatively TRBD1 (6 bases). The CDR3 sequence is 15 residues long. The V gene lost 2 bases and the J gene lost 0 bases, with 8 bases spanning the gap. CDR1 is SGHKS and CDR2 is YYEKEE in the germline V gene (reference sequence).

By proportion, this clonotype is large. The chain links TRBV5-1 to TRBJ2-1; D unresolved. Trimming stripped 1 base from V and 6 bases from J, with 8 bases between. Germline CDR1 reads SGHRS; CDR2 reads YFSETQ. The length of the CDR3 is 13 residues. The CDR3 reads CASSLTSPNEQFF. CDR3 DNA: TGCGCCAGCAGCTTGACAAGCCCCAATGAGCAGTTCTTC.

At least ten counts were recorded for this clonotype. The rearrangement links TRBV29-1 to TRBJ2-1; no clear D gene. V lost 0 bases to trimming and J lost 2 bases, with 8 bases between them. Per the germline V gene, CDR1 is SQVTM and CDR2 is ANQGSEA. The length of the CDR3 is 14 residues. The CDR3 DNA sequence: TGCAGCGTTGAAGATCTCCTAGCCTACAATGAGCAGTTCTTC. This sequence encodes CSVEDLLAYNEQFF.

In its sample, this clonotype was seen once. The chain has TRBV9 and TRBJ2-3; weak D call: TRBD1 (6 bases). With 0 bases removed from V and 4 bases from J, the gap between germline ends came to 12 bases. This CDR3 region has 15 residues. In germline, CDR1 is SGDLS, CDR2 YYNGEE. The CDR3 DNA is TGTGCCAGCAGCGTAGGTTGGGGGCGGTCAGATACGCAGTATTTT. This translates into CASSVGWGRSDTQYF.

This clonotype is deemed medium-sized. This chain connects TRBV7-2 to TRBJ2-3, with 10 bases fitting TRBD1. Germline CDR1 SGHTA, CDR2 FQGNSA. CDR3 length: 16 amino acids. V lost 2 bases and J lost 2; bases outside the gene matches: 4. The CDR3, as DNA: TGTGCCAGCAGCTTAAGGGGACAGGGGCACACAGATACGCAGTATTTT. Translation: CASSLRGQGHTDTQYF. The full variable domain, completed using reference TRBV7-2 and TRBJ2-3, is GAGVSQSPSNKVTEKGKDVELRCDPISGHTALYWYRQSLGQGLEFLIYFQGNSAPDKSGLPSDRFSAERTGGSVSTLTIQRTQQEDSAVYLCASSLRGQGHTDTQYFGPGTRLTVL.

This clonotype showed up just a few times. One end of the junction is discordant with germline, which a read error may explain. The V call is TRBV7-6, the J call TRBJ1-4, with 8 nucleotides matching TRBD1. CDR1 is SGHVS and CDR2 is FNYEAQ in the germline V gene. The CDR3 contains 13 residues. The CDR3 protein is CASSEGQARTLIF. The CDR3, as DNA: TGTGCCAGCAGCGAGGGACAGGCCAGAACACTGATTTTT.

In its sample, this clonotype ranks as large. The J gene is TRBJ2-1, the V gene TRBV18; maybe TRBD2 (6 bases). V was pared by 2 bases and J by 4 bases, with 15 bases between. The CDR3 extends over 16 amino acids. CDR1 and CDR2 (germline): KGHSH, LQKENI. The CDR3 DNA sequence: TGTGCCAGCTCACCAGATTTGACCGGGGGATACAATGAGCAGTTCTTC. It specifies CASSPDLTGGYNEQFF.

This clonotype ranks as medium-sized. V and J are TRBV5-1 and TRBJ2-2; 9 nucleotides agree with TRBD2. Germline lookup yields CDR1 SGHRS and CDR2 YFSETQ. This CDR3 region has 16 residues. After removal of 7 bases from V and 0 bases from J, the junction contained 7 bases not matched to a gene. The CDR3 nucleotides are TGCGCCAGCCTACAGCTAGCGGGACCGAACACCGGGGAGCTGTTTTTT. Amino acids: CASLQLAGPNTGELFF.

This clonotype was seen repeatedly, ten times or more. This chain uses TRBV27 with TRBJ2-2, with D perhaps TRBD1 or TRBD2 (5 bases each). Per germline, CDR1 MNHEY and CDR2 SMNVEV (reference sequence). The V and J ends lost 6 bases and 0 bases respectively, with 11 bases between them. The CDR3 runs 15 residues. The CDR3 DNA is TGTGCCAGCAGACACGGGACGGCGAACACCGGGGAGCTGTTTTTT. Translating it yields CASRHGTANTGELFF.

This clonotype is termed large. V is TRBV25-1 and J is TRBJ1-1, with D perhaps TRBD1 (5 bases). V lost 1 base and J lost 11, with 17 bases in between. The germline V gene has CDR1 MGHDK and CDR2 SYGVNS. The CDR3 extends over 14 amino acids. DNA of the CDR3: TGTGCCAGCAGTGAATCAATGGGACGCTTTGACGCTTTCTTT. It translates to CASSESMGRFDAFF. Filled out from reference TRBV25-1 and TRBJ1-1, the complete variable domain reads EADIYQTPRYLVIGTGKKITLECSQTMGHDKMYWYQQDPGMELHLIHYSYGVNSTEKGDLSSESTVSRIRTEHFPLTLESARPSHTSQYLCASSESMGRFDAFFGQGTRLTVV.

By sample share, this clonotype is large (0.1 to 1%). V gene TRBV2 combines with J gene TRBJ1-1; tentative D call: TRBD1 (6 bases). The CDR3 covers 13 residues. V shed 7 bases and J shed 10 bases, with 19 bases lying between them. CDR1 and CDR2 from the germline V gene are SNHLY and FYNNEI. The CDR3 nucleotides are TGTGCCAGCACGAACAGGGTTGGCTTGGTAGCTTTCTTT. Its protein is CASTNRVGLVAFF.

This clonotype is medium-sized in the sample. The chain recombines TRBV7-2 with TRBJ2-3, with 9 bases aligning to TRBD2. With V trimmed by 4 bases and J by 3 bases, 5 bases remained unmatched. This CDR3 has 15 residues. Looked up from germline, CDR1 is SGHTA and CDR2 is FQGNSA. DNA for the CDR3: TGTGCCAGCAGCTGGGTTAGCGGGAGTACAGATACGCAGTATTTT. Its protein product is CASSWVSGSTDTQYF.

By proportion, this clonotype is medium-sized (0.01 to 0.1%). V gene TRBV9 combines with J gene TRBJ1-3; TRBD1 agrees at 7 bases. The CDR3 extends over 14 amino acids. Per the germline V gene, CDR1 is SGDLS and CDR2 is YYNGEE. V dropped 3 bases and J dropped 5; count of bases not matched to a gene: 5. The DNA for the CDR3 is TGTGCCAGCAGCGCGAGACAGGGAAGAAACACCATATATTTT. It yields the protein CASSARQGRNTIYF.